This TCR beta chain is from a study of shared clonotypes between healthy human individuals. Assay: immunoSEQ multiplex PCR; the TCRdb copy retains only in-frame clones and omits some. This table has some 660,000 clones, 60% to 75% appearing once. This clone appeared a few times. CDR1 and CDR2 (germline): LGHNA, YNFKEQ. J gave up 6 bases and V 5 bases, and 10 bases lay outside the gene matches. The CDR3 loop spans 14 amino acids. The sequenced sample was memory CD4+ T cells sorted from blood. Regarding subset: CD45RA-negative fraction. The sequence came from a woman younger than 45 in good health. This sequence joins TRBV4-2 and TRBJ2-7; 7 nucleotides agree with TRBD1. For the CDR3, the DNA is TGTGCCAGCAGCAACCCCTGGACAGGCCCCGAGCAGTACTTC. Protein sequence: CASSNPWTGPEQYF.